This TCR beta chain was obtained from a study of blood T cell repertoires in COVID-19. Authors' analysis steps: How many nucleated cells were present was estimated from reference gene primer amplification. The method was immunoSEQ multiplex PCR; TCRdb's version includes in-frame clones alone and lacks a portion of them. The DNA was the basis for D and trimming; V, J and clone size are from that table. The sample contains over 110,000 clones, around 80% of which appear only once. The CDR3 runs 13 residues. V was trimmed by 2 bases and J by 3 bases, leaving 9 bases between them. Looked up from germline, CDR1 is SGHDT and CDR2 is YYEEEE.

The clonotype originates from a man aged 55 to 69 with acute or convalescent COVID-19. Sample: peripheral blood. The gene calls are TRBV5-6 and TRBJ2-7; perhaps TRBD2 as D (5 bases). CDR3 in amino acids: CASSLAAGYEQYF. The CDR3 nucleotides are TGTGCCAGCAGCTTAGCGGCGGGCTACGAGCAGTACTTC.